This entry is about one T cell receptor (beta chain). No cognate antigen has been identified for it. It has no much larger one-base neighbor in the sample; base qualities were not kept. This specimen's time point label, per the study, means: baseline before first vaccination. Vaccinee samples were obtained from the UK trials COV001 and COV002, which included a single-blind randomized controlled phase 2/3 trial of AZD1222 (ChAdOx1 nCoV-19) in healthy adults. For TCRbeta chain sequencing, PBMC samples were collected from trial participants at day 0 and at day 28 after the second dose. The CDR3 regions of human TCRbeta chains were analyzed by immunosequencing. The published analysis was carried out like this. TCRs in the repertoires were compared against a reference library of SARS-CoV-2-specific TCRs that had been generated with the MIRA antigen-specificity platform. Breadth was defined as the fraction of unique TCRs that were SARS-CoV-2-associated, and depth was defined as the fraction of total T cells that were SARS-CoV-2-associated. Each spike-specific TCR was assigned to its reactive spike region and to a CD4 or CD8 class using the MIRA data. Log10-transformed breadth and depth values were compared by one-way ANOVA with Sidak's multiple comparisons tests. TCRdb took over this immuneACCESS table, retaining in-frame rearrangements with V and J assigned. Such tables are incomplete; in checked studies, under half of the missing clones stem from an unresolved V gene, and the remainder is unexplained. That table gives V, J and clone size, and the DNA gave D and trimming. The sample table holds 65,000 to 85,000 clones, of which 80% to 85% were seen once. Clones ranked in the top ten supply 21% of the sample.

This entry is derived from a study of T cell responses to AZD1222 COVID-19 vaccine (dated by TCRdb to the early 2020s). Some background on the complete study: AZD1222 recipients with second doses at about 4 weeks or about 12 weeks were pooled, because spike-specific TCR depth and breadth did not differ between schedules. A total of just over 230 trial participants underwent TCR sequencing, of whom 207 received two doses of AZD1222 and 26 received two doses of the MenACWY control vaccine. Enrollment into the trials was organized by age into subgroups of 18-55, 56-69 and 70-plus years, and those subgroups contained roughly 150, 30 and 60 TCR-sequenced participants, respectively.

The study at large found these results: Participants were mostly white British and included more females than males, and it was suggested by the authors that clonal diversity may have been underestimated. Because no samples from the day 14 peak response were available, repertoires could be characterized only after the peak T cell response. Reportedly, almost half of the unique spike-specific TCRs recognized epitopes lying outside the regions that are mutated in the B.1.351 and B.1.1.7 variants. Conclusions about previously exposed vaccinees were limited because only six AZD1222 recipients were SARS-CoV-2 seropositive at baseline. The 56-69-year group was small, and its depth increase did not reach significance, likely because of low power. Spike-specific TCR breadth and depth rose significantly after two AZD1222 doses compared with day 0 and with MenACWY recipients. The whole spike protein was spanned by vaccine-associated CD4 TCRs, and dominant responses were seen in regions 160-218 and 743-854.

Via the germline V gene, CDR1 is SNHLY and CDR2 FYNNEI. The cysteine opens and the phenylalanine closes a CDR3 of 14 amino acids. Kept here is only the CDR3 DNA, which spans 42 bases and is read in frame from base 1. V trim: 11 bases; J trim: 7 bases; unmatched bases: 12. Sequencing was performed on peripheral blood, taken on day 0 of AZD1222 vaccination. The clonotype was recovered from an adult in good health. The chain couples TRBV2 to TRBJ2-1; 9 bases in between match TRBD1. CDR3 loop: CAGPAGQGPNEQFF. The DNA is TGTGCCGGCCCGGCCGGACAGGGGCCGAATGAGCAGTTCTTC.